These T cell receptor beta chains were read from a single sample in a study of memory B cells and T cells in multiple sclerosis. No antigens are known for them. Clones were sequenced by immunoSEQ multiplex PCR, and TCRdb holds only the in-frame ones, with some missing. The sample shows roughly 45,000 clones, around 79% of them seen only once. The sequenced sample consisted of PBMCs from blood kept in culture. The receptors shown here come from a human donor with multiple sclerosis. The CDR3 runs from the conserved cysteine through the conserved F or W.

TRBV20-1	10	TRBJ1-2	CSASFYGYTF
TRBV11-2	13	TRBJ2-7	CASSPGLGYEQYF
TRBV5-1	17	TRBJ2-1	CASSLGRGPYYYNEQFF
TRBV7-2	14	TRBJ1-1	CASSSGFMNTEAFF
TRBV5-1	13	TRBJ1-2	CASSFDNRAVGVF
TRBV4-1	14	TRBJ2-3	CASSQDGMPDTQYF
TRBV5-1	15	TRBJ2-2	CASSQGHSNTGELFF
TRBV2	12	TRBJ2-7	CASSGDRDEQYF
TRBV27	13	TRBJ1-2	CASSLAGSYGYTF
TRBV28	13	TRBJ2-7	CASSSQTVYEQYF
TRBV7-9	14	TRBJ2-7	CASSLTRTAYEQYF
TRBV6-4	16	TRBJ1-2	CASSEQFGAVSYGYTF
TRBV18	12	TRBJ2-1	CASSPDGNEQFF
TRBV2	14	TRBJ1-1	CASSAQRANTEAFF
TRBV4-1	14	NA	CASSPSQGVYEQYF
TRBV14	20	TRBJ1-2	CASSQDPRTATYGRDYGYTF
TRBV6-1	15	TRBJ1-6	CASSVTGQGNSPLHF
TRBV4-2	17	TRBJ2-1	CASSQEGSGSSYNEQFF
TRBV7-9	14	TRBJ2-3	CASSLSIRGDTQYF
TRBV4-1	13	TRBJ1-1	CASSHGQNTEAFF
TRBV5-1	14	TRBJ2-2	CASSLTDYSGELFF
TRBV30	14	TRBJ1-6	CAWDPGTDNSPLHF
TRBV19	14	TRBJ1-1	CASSLGQKNTEAFF
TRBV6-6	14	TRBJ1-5	CASRKGQGHQPQHF
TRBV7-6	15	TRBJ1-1	CASSLADSLNTEAFF
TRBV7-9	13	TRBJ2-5	CASSFSAQETQYF
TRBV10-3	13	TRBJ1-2	CATAQSTDYGYTF
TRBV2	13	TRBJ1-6	CASSDNYNSPLHF
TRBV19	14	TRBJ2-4	CASSIWGRENIQYF
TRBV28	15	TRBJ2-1	CASSLWAGGRNEQFF
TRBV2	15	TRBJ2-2	CASSYRDRGTGELFF
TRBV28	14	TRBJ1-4	CASKVGTPNEKLFF
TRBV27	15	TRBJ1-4	CASSRTGAFREKLFF
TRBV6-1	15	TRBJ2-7	CASSDRDRAMDEQYF
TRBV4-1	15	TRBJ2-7	CASSQGALAGDEQYF
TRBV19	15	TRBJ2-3	CASSNPSGDTDTQYF
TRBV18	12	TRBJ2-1	CASSPIEDEQFF
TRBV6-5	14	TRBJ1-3	CASSYTAFGNTIYF
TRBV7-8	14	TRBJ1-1	CASSSSYRNTEAFF
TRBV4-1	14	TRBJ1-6	CASSQDFYNSPLHF
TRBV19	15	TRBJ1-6	CASSIAVPEDSPLHF
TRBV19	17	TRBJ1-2	CASTLLGSGTPNYGYTF
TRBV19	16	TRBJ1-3	CASSISGRASGNTIYF
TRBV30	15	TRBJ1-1	CAWSFFGGGDTEAFF
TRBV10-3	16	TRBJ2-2	CAISENPGGPTGELFF
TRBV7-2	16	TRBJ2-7	CASSLEQGPLTYEQYF
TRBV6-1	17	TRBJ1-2	CASSESRGTGVFYGYTF
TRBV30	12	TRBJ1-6	CAWSGGNSPLHF
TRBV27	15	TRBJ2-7	CASSSIGQRIYEQYF
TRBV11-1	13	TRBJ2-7	CASSRDRGDEQYF
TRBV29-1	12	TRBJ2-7	CSVEDRGDEQYF
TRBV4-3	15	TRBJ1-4	CASSQATPGDEKLFF
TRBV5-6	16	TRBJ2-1	CASSQPGQGFYNEQFF